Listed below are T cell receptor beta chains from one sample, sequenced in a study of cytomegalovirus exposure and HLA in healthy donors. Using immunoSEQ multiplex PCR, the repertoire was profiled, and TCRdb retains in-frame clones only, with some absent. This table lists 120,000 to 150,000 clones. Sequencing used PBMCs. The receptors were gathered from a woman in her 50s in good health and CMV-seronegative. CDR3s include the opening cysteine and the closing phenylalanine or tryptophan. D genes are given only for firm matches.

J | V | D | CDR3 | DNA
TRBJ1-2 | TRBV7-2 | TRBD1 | CASSLVLTGGHGYTF | TGTGCCAGCAGCTTAGTCCTTACAGGGGGCCATGGCTACACCTTC
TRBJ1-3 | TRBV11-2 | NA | CASSRRTEIYSGNTIYF | TGTGCCAGCAGCCGAAGGACAGAAATTTACTCTGGAAACACCATATATTTT
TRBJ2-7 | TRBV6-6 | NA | CASRTLSDSLEQYF | TGTGCCAGCAGGACTCTGTCGGACTCTTTGGAGCAGTACTTC
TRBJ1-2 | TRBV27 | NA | CASSTGQPNYGYTF | TGTGCCAGCAGTACCGGACAGCCTAACTATGGCTACACCTTC
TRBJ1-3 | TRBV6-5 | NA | CASSRTGPAGNTIYF | TGTGCCAGCAGCCGCACTGGGCCTGCTGGAAACACCATATATTTT
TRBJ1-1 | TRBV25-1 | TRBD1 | CASSDPGTGVPEAFF | TGTGCCAGCAGTGACCCCGGGACAGGGGTCCCCGAAGCTTTCTTT
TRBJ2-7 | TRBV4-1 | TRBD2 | CASSQVWTRISYEQYF | TGCGCCAGCAGCCAAGTTTGGACTAGAATCTCCTACGAGCAGTACTTC
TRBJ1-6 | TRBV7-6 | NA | CASSRGGPINSPLHF | TGTGCCAGCAGCCGGGGGGGACCCATTAATTCACCCCTCCACTTT
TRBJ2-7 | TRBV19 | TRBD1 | CASSFSMGDRSYEQYF | TGTGCCAGTAGTTTCTCGATGGGGGACAGATCCTACGAGCAGTACTTC
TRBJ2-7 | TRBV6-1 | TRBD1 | CASSLRTGEDEQYF | TGTGCCAGCAGTCTCCGGACAGGGGAGGACGAGCAGTACTTC
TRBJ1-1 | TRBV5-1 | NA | CASSKDRMNTEAFF | TGCGCCAGCAGCAAAGACAGGATGAACACTGAAGCTTTCTTT
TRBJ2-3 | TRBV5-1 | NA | CASRFTGTNTDTQYF | TGCGCCAGCAGGTTTACCGGTACCAACACAGATACGCAGTATTTT
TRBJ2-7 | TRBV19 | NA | CASSIREQGIYEQYF | TGTGCCAGTAGTATAAGGGAGCAGGGGATTTACGAGCAGTACTTC
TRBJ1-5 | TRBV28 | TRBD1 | CASSPGQVSNQPQHF | TGTGCCAGCAGTCCCGGACAGGTTAGCAATCAGCCCCAGCATTTT
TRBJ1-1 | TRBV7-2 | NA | CASSLGHRENTEAFF | TGTGCCAGCAGCTTAGGGCACAGGGAGAACACTGAAGCTTTCTTT
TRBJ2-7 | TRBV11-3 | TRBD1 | CASSATGEINEQYF | TGTGCCAGCAGCGCCACAGGGGAAATAAACGAGCAGTACTTC
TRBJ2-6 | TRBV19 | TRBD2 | CASSTGLAGLSGANVLTF | TGTGCCAGTAGTACTGGACTAGCGGGACTCTCTGGGGCCAACGTCCTGACTTTC
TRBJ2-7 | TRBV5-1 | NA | CASSLGQEGSYEQYF | TGCGCCAGCAGCTTGGGACAGGAAGGCTCCTACGAGCAGTACTTC
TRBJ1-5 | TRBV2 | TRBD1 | CASCDPGTGGNQPQHF | TGTGCCAGCTGCGACCCCGGGACAGGGGGCAATCAGCCCCAGCATTTT
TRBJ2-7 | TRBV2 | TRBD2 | CASSDRAGPGEQYF | TGTGCCAGCAGTGATAGAGCGGGGCCGGGAGAGCAGTACTTC